These T cell receptor beta chains were read from a single sample in a study of T-cell memory formation after mild COVID-19. TCRdb fed the 5' RACE reads into MiXCR, producing one record per CDR3 protein. Of about 320,000 distinct CDR3 sequences listed, 14% were seen once; the top ten hold about 21%. Sequencing was done on a sample of PBMCs or a T cell subset sorted from them (not recorded which). These receptor sequences come from a young man who had mild COVID-19 (a few samples of this study predate the infection). Cell type and time point are not known. Both conserved end residues are part of each CDR3. D genes are given only for firm matches. Size tells how often a clone was seen (once, few, many) or the class of an expanded clone, and some rows leave it out.

V: TRBV24-1
size: few
J: TRBJ2-1
length: 12
D: -
CDR3: CATSAGGYLRFF
DNA: TGTGCCACCAGTGCAGGAGGGTACCTCCGGTTCTTC

V: TRBV7-9
size: few
J: TRBJ2-5
length: 14
D: -
CDR3: CASSLQGLQETQYF
DNA: TGTGCCAGCAGCTTACAGGGGCTACAAGAGACCCAGTACTTC

V: TRBV12-3/TRBV12-4
size: many
J: TRBJ2-3
length: 14
D: TRBD1
CDR3: CASSQTQGADTQYF
DNA: TGTGCCAGCAGTCAAACACAGGGGGCAGATACGCAGTATTTT

V: TRBV5-1
size: many
J: TRBJ2-5
length: 14
D: -
CDR3: CASSLGAESQTQYF
DNA: TGCGCCAGCAGCTTGGGGGCAGAGAGCCAGACCCAGTACTTC

V: TRBV28
size: -
J: TRBJ2-3
length: 13
D: -
CDR3: CASNPSGTDTQYF
DNA: TGTGCCAGCAACCCTAGCGGCACAGATACGCAGTATTTT

V: TRBV7-9
size: few
J: TRBJ1-1
length: 14
D: -
CDR3: CASSGGVRNTEAFF
DNA: TGTGCCAGCAGCGGAGGAGTTAGGAACACTGAAGCTTTCTTT

V: TRBV7-9
size: -
J: TRBJ2-1
length: 12
D: -
CDR3: CASSSWGDSQFF
DNA: TGTGCCAGCAGCTCCTGGGGGGACAGTCAGTTCTTC

V: TRBV5-5
size: -
J: TRBJ1-4
length: 15
D: -
CDR3: CASSLVVRPPTQLFF
DNA: TGTGCCAGCAGCTTGGTGGTCAGACCTCCGACGCAACTGTTTTTT

V: TRBV20-1
size: -
J: TRBJ1-5
length: 14
D: -
CDR3: CSARAGASNQPQHF
DNA: TGCAGTGCTAGAGCTGGTGCTAGCAATCAGCCCCAGCATTTT

V: TRBV6-1
size: few
J: TRBJ1-1
length: 14
D: -
CDR3: CASSEMDSNTEAFF
DNA: TGTGCCAGCAGTGAGATGGACAGCAACACTGAAGCTTTCTTT

V: TRBV6-2/TRBV6-3
size: few
J: TRBJ2-1
length: 16
D: -
CDR3: CASRNVKRDLYNEQFF
DNA: TGTGCCAGCAGAAACGTAAAGAGGGACTTGTACAATGAGCAGTTCTTC